This T cell receptor (beta chain) was sequenced in a study of blood T cell repertoires in COVID-19 (dated by TCRdb to 2018 to 2020). For the study in its entirety: The collaborator samples originated in the United States, Italy and Spain and spanned the acute and convalescent phases of COVID-19. Where HLA class I and class II types were available, the types were taken from metadata supplied by the sample provider, not from assay-based typing. The samples were drawn from two sources: the first 160 participants of the ongoing ImmuneRACE study, and over 1,000 subjects contributed by 6 global collaborators. The sample metadata nearly always contained a de-identified subject ID, COVID-19 status, age in years and sex. Subjects who had been exposed to COVID-19, were actively infected with it, or had recovered from it provided the deeply sampled blood TCRbeta repertoires that made up the dataset. The material from the prospective study consisted of cDNA or gDNA derived from T cells, B-cell-depleted T cells, or PBMCs. The repertoires were released in a freely available public database intended as a resource for research on the immune response to SARS-CoV-2.

TCRbeta CDR3 regions were amplified from genomic DNA using the immunoSEQ Assay, a bias-controlled multiplex PCR. The original methods were these. Within the assay, amplification of reference gene primers was used to estimate how many nucleated cells each sample contained. To quantify the absolute abundance of each unique TCRbeta CDR3 rearrangement, sequence reads were collapsed and filtered. For each sample, productive Simpson clonality was calculated as the square root of Simpson's diversity index over productive rearrangements. In its TCRdb copy, this immuneACCESS table keeps in-frame sequences only and misses some clones. Where compared with another copy, unresolved V genes explain less than half of these, and the others have no known cause. The DNA was the basis for D and trimming; V, J and clone size are from that table. For this sample the table gives approximately 260,000 clones, of which 75% to 95% were detected only once. The ten largest clones take up 1.5% to 2% of the sample.

What the work shows at the level of the full study, not this receptor alone: How much clinical and demographic metadata was included differed by source and by participant, and the metadata was provided uncurated.

Enrolling through a virtual design, the prospective study's participants ranged in age from roughly 18 to 89 years and lived across approximately 25 United States geographic areas. Cohort assignment in the prospective study relied on participant-reported clinical history from a screening survey and a study questionnaire. Recovered participants in ImmuneRACE Cohort 3 were defined by two consecutive negative NP/OP PCR tests, clearance by a healthcare professional, or resolution of symptoms. Each participant in the prospective study had whole blood, serum and a nasopharyngeal or oropharyngeal swab collected by mobile phlebotomists. Additional blood draws and questionnaires over a roughly two-month period could optionally be provided by prospective study participants. Prospective study blood samples were shipped either frozen or at room temperature before DNA extraction. The germline V gene gives CDR1 as MNHNS and CDR2 as SASEGT. Counted from cysteine to phenylalanine, this CDR3 has 16 amino acids. CDR3 DNA is the only sequence kept; it has 48 bases, read in frame from the first base. Relative to germline, V is 4 bases shorter and J is 3 bases shorter, with 15 bases between their ends.

Notes on this clone: Its antigen target is currently unknown. Base qualities are not recorded, but no much larger clone differs from it by a single base.

The chain joins TRBV6-1 to TRBJ1-4; D gene: possibly TRBD1, on 5 matching bases. The specimen was PBMCs or T cells enriched from blood (not recorded which). This clonotype originated in a woman aged 18 to 35 who had recovered from COVID-19. The nucleotide sequence reads TGTGCCAGCAGTGGCGCGGGGGTAACGTCTAATGAAAAACTGTTTTTT. Its protein reads: CASSGAGVTSNEKLFF.